This TCR beta chain originates from a study of blood T cell repertoires in COVID-19. This clone was observed many times. Sequenced by immunoSEQ multiplex PCR; TCRdb stores in-frame clones only, minus some. The data hold approximately 320,000 clones, with roughly 89% observed a single time. The CDR3 totals 16 residues. Germline lookup yields CDR1 MNHNY and CDR2 SVGAGI (reference sequence). Between the trimmed V and J ends, which lost 4 bases and 1 base, there was a span of 16 bases. The cohort comprised adults aged about 18 to 100 years residing in around 25 US areas. Participants were placed into cohorts based on the clinical history they reported.

The sequencing input was PBMCs or T cells enriched from blood (not recorded which). The sequence was collected from a woman aged 18-35 years who had recovered from COVID-19. The rearrangement uses TRBV6-6 and TRBJ1-1; the D gene is possibly TRBD1 (6 bases). CDR3 loop: CASSSTRTGSNTEAFF. CDR3 nucleotides: TGTGCCAGCAGTTCAACTCGTACAGGGTCGAACACTGAAGCTTTCTTT.